Listed below are T cell receptor beta chains from one sample, sequenced in a study of shared clonotypes between healthy human individuals. Sequencing used immunoSEQ multiplex PCR; TCRdb keeps in-frame clones, though not all of them. In the table there are 2 million to 2.5 million clones, 90% to 97% of which are singletons. Sequenced: naive CD4+ T cells sorted from blood. These receptor sequences come from a man in his late teens or twenties in good health. Both conserved end residues are part of each CDR3. D genes are given only for firm matches. A clone size is listed for some rows: how often the clone was seen (once, few, many), or a class if it is expanded.

>NA|TRBJ1-1|NA|TRBV18
TGTGCCAGCTCACCCCGGGGGAACACTGAAGCTTTCTTT
CASSPRGNTEAFF
>NA|TRBJ2-3|TRBD2|TRBV5-5
TGTGCCAGCAGCTTGGGAAATCTAGCGGGTACGCAGTATTTT
CASSLGNLAGTQYF
>NA|TRBJ1-4|NA|TRBV27
TGTGCCAGCAGCTCCGGGGATAGGGCTCTGTTTTTT
CASSSGDRALFF
>NA|TRBJ2-1|TRBD1|TRBV29-1
TGCAGCGTCGGACAGGGAAAGCCAATGAGGCAGTTCTTC
CSVGQGKPMRQFF
>NA|TRBJ1-2|NA|TRBV28
TGTGCCAGCAGTACCCGTTCCTATGGCTACACCTTC
CASSTRSYGYTF
>NA|TRBJ2-7|TRBD1|TRBV5-4
TGTGCCAGCAGCTGGGGACAGGGAATCTACGAGCAGTACTTC
CASSWGQGIYEQYF
>NA|TRBJ1-3|NA|TRBV7-9
TGTGCCATCCCGACAGCCCCTCACCCCGGAAACACCATATATTTT
CAIPTAPHPGNTIYF
>NA|TRBJ2-7|TRBD1|TRBV10-3
TGTGCCATCACCGACGGGAAACAGGGGGCCGGAGCTCGGCAGTACTTC
CAITDGKQGAGARQYF
>NA|TRBJ2-5|NA|TRBV10-2
TGCGCCAGCAGTGATCCTGAGACCCAGTACTTC
CASSDPETQYF
>NA|TRBJ2-7|TRBD1|TRBV30
TGTGCCTGGAGTAAGAGAGACAGGGCCAGCTACGAGCAGTACTTC
CAWSKRDRASYEQYF
>NA|TRBJ1-2|NA|TRBV7-2
TGTGCCAGCAGCTTAGTGGGGACTGATAACTATGGCTACACCTTC
CASSLVGTDNYGYTF
>NA|TRBJ2-7|NA|TRBV25-1
TGTGCCAGCAGTGAGAGCCCCGAATACTACGAGCAGTACTTC
CASSESPEYYEQYF
>few|TRBJ2-7|TRBD1|TRBV4-1
TGCGCCAGCAGCCGAGGACAGGGGGGACCCTACGAGCAGTACTTC
CASSRGQGGPYEQYF
>NA|TRBJ2-7|TRBD2|TRBV5-1
TGCGCCAGCAGCTTCGGGACTAGCGCCTACGAGCAGTACTTC
CASSFGTSAYEQYF
>NA|TRBJ2-5|NA|TRBV7-9
TGTGCCAGCACTACTAGGTGGGCCCAAGAGACCCAGTACTTC
CASTTRWAQETQYF
>NA|TRBJ1-6|TRBD1|TRBV9
TGTGCCAGCAGCCTAGGGGGACAGGGCGATAATTCACCCCTCCACTTT
CASSLGGQGDNSPLHF
>NA|TRBJ1-2|NA|TRBV6-5
TGTGCCAGCAGTTACGCGGGAAGGGACTATGGCTACACCTTC
CASSYAGRDYGYTF
>NA|TRBJ2-7|TRBD2|TRBV6-5
TGTGCCAGCAGCCCTAGCGGCCCGAGCTCCTACGAGCAGTACTTC
CASSPSGPSSYEQYF
>NA|TRBJ1-2|NA|TRBV5-1
TGCGCCAGCAGCTTGGAGGTCCCGGGCTATGGCTACACCTTC
CASSLEVPGYGYTF
>NA|TRBJ2-7|NA|TRBV6-5
TGTGCCAGCAGTGGCAGGGAACGCTACGAGCAGTACTTC
CASSGRERYEQYF
>NA|TRBJ2-1|NA|TRBV10-1
TGCGCCAGCAGTGAGTCCGGGAATTTGTATTACAATGAGCAGTTCTTC
CASSESGNLYYNEQFF
>NA|TRBJ2-1|TRBD2|TRBV4-1
TGCGCCAGCAGCCAACCCACTAGCGGCTCCTACAATGAGCAGTTCTTC
CASSQPTSGSYNEQFF
>once|TRBJ1-5|TRBD1|TRBV19
TGTGCCAGTAGTATCCTCTCAGGGGGCGGGAATGCTTATCAGCCCCAGCATTTT
CASSILSGGGNAYQPQHF
>NA|TRBJ2-6|NA|TRBV14
TGTGCCAGCAGCCATGTCCGCTCTGGGGCCAACGTCCTGACTTTC
CASSHVRSGANVLTF
>NA|TRBJ1-2|TRBD1|TRBV6-5
TGTGCCAGCAGCCCCGGGACAGGGGTAAACTATGGCTACACCTTC
CASSPGTGVNYGYTF
>NA|TRBJ2-2|TRBD2|TRBV7-6
TGTGCCAGCAGCTCTAGCGGGGGGACGATCACCGGGGAGCTGTTTTTT
CASSSSGGTITGELFF
>NA|TRBJ1-6|TRBD1|TRBV9
TGTGCCAGCAGCGCCCAGGGGGCCAGGGGTGATTCACCCCTCCACTTT
CASSAQGARGDSPLHF
>NA|TRBJ1-1|NA|TRBV7-2
TGTGCCAGCAGCCTAACAGGAAACACTGAAGCTTTCTTT
CASSLTGNTEAFF
>NA|TRBJ1-5|NA|TRBV6-1
TGTGCCAGCAGTGAAGGTCACAGGGCGGGCAATCAGCCCCAGCATTTT
CASSEGHRAGNQPQHF
>NA|TRBJ2-3|TRBD2|TRBV19
TGTGCCAGTAGTTCCAGCGGGAGGGACACAGATATGCAGTATTTT
CASSSSGRDTDMQYF
>NA|TRBJ1-4|NA|TRBV5-1
TGCGCCAGCAGCTTGGGAGGTGCAACTAATGAAAAACTGTTTTTT
CASSLGGATNEKLFF
>NA|TRBJ2-7|NA|TRBV6-5
TGTGCCACCCGGAGGGACTACGAGCAGTACTTC
CATRRDYEQYF
>NA|TRBJ1-6|NA|TRBV19
TGTGCCAGTTCCATTGGGCTCGCTGGGAGGGAAGATTCACCCCTCCACTTT
CASSIGLAGREDSPLHF
>NA|TRBJ2-6|TRBD1|TRBV19
TGTGCCAGTAGTATCAGGGGGCCCGGGGCCAACGTCCTGACTTTC
CASSIRGPGANVLTF
>NA|TRBJ2-7|TRBD1|TRBV10-3
TGTGCCATCAGTGATGGAATGGTGAAAACAGGGGAGGAGCAGTACTTC
CAISDGMVKTGEEQYF
>NA|TRBJ1-5|NA|TRBV5-1
TGCGCCAGCAGCCCCCGCGGCCCCCATCAGCCCCAGCATTTT
CASSPRGPHQPQHF
>NA|TRBJ2-3|NA|TRBV5-6
TGTGCCAGCAGCTTGGACCCAGGGGGGACAGCGACGCAGTATTTT
CASSLDPGGTATQYF
>NA|TRBJ1-5|NA|TRBV25-1
TGTGCCAGCAGTGAATCGGGGGGGAATCAGCCCCAGCATTTT
CASSESGGNQPQHF
>NA|TRBJ1-2|NA|TRBV5-1
TGCGCCAGCAGCCAATTGGCCCAGGCTGTTCTCTATGGCTACACCTTC
CASSQLAQAVLYGYTF
>NA|TRBJ2-3|NA|TRBV19
TGTGCCAGTAGTTCCCAGTGGAGCACAGATACGCAGTATTTT
CASSSQWSTDTQYF
>NA|TRBJ1-1|NA|TRBV6-5
TGTGCCAGCACCCTGGGGGGGGCCGGGACTGAAGCTTTCTTT
CASTLGGAGTEAFF
>NA|TRBJ2-7|TRBD1|TRBV19
TGTGCCACCACTAAGGGACAGGGGACCTACGAGCAGTACTTC
CATTKGQGTYEQYF
>NA|TRBJ2-1|TRBD2|TRBV5-1
TGCGCCAGCAGCTGGTCTAGCGGGAGATTTGGCTACAATGAGCAGTTCTTC
CASSWSSGRFGYNEQFF
>NA|TRBJ1-2|NA|TRBV5-1
TGCGCCAGCAGCCGACCTGACGGGGGCTACGGCTACACCTTC
CASSRPDGGYGYTF
>NA|TRBJ2-7|TRBD1|TRBV5-1
TGCGCCAGCAGCTACTGGGACAGCTCCTACGAGCAGTACTTC
CASSYWDSSYEQYF
>NA|TRBJ1-2|NA|TRBV18
TGTGCCAGCTCACCGGGGCAGAGCGATTCCTATGGCTACACCTTC
CASSPGQSDSYGYTF
>NA|TRBJ2-7|NA|TRBV19
TGTGCCAGTAGTCCCCCGACCGTGACCTACGAGCAGTACTTC
CASSPPTVTYEQYF
>NA|TRBJ1-3|TRBD1|TRBV9
TGTGCCAGCAGCGTGTCCGGGACAGGAGGCAACACCATATATTTT
CASSVSGTGGNTIYF
>NA|TRBJ1-2|NA|TRBV28
TGTGCCAGCAGTTCGCGCGACTTCCTTCTTGGGAACTATGGCTACACCTTC
CASSSRDFLLGNYGYTF
>NA|TRBJ2-3|TRBD2|TRBV2
TGTGCCAGCAGGGGACTAGCGGGAGCGGGGGATACGCAGTATTTT
CASRGLAGAGDTQYF
>NA|TRBJ1-3|NA|TRBV18
TGTGCCAGCTCACCACCAGGGCGGTTTGGAAACACCATATATTTT
CASSPPGRFGNTIYF
>NA|TRBJ1-2|TRBD1|TRBV29-1
TGCAGCGTCGGGCGGACAGGGGGTTTGAACTATGGCTACACCTTC
CSVGRTGGLNYGYTF
>NA|TRBJ2-7|TRBD2|TRBV5-1
TGCGCCAGCAGCGCCAGAGGACTAGCGGAGACCGAGCAGTACTTC
CASSARGLAETEQYF
>NA|TRBJ2-3|NA|TRBV6-6
TGTGCCAGCGGGGGGGGGCTAGCGGCAGATACGCAGTATTTT
CASGGGLAADTQYF